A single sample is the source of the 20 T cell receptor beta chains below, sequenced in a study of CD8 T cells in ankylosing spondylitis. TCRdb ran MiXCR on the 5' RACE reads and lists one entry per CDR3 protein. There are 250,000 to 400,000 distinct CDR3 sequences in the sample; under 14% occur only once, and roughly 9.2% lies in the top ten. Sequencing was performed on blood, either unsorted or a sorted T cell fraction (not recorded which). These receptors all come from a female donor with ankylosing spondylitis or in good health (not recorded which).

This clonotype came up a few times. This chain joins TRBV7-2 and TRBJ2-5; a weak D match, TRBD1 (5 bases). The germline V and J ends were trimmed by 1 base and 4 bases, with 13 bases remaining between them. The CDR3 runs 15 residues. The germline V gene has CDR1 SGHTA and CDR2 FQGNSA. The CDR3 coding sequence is TGTGCCAGCAGCTTAGTTGGCCAGGGCGGAGAGACCCAGTACTTC. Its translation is CASSLVGQGGETQYF.

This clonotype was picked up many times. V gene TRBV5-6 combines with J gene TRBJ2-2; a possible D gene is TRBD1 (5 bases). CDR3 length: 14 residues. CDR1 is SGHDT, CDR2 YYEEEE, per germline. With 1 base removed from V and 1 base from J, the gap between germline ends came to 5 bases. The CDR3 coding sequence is TGTGCCAGCAGCTTGAGGGGGAACACCGGGGAGCTGTTTTTT. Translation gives CASSLRGNTGELFF.

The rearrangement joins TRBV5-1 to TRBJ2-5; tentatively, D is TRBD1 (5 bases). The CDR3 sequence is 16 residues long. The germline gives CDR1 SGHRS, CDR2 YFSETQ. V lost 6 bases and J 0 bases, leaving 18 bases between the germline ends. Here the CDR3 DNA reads TGCGCCAGCAACTTTGGAGACAGCCCCCACCAAGAGACCCAGTACTTC. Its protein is CASNFGDSPHQETQYF. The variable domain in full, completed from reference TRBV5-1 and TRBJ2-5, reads KAGVTQTPRYLIKTRGQQVTLSCSPISGHRSVSWYQQTPGQGLQFLFEYFSETQRNKGNFPGRFSGRQFSNSRSEMNVSTLELGDSALYLCASNFGDSPHQETQYFGPGTRLLVL.

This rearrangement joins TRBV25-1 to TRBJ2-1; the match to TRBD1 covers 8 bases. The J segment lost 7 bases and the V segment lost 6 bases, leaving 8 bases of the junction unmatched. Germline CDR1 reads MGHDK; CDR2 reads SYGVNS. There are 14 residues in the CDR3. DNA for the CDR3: TGTGCCAGCAGCACGACAGGGGTAGGGAATGAGCAGTTCTTC. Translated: CASSTTGVGNEQFF.

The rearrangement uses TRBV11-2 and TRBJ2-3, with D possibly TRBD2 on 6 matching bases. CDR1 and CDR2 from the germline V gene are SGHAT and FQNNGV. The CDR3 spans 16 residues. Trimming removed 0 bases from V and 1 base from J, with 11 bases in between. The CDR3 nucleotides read TGTGCCAGCAGCTTAGAAGGAGGGCTGGGCACAGATACGCAGTATTTT. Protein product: CASSLEGGLGTDTQYF.

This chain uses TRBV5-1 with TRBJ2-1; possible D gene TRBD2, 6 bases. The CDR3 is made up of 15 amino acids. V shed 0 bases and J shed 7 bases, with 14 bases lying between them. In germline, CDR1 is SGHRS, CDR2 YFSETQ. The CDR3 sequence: CASSLGGVGRNEQFF. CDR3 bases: TGCGCCAGCAGCTTGGGCGGGGTTGGGAGAAATGAGCAGTTCTTC.

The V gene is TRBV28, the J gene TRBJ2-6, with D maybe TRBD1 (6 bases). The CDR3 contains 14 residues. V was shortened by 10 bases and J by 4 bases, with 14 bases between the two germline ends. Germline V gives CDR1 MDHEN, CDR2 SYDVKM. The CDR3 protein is CATETGRGANVLTF. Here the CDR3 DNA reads TGTGCCACCGAAACAGGGAGAGGGGCCAACGTCCTGACTTTC.

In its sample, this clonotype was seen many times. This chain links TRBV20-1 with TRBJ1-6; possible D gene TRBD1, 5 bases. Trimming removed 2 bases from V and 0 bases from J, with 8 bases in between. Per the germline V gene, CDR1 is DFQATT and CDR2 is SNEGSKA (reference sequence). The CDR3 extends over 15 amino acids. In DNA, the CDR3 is TGCAGTGCTAGACCAGGGAGCTCCTATAATTCACCCCTCCACTTT. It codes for CSARPGSSYNSPLHF.

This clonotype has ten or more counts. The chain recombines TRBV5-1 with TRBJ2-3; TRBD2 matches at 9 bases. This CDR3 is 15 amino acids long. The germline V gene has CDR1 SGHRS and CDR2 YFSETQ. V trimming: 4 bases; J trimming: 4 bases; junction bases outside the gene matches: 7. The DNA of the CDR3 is TGCGCCAGCAGCATAGCGGGAGATATAGCAGATACGCAGTATTTT. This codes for CASSIAGDIADTQYF.

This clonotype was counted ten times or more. The CDR3, as DNA: TGCAGCGTTGAGGGGACAGGAGGAACCTACGAGCAGTACTTC. It yields the protein CSVEGTGGTYEQYF. The J gene is TRBJ2-7, the V gene TRBV29-1; 8 bases fit TRBD1. The germline V gene has CDR1 SQVTM and CDR2 ANQGSEA. The CDR3 runs to 14 residues. Trimming took 3 bases from V and 2 from J; bases not matched to a gene: 6.

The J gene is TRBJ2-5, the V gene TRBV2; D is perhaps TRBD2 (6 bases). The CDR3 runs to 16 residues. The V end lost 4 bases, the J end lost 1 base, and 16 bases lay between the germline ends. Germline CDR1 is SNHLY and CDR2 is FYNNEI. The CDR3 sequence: CASSGWGVTGQETQYF. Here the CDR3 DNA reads TGTGCCAGCAGTGGATGGGGGGTCACGGGCCAAGAGACCCAGTACTTC.

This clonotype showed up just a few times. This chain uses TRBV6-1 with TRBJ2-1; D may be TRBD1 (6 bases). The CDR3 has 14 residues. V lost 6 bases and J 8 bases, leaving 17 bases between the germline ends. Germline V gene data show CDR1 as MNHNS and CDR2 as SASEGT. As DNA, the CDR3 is TGTGCCAGCAGCCTAGGGGGAGCAGTATATGAGCAGTTCTTC. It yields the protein CASSLGGAVYEQFF.

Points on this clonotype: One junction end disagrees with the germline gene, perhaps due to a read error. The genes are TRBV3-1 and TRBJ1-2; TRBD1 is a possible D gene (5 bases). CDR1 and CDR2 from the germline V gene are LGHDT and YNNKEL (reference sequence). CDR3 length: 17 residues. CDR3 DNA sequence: TGTGCCTGCAGCCAGAGTTTTGGGTCAGGGCAGGTCTATGGCTACACCTTC. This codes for CACSQSFGSGQVYGYTF.

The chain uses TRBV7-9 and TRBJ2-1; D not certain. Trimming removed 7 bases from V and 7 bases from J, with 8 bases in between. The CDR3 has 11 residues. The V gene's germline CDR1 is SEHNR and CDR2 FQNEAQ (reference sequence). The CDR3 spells CASTVTNEQFF. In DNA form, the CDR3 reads TGTGCCAGCACCGTGACTAATGAGCAGTTCTTC.

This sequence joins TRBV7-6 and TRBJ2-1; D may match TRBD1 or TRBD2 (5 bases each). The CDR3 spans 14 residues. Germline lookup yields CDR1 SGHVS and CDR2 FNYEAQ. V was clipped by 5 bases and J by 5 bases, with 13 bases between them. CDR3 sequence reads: CASSRDEVDNEQFF. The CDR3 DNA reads TGTGCCAGCAGCAGGGACGAGGTCGACAATGAGCAGTTCTTC.

CDR3: CSARDSLSRETQYF. In DNA form, the CDR3 reads TGCAGTGCTAGAGATAGTCTTAGTAGGGAGACCCAGTACTTC. The J gene is TRBJ2-5, the V gene TRBV20-1; D uncertain. This CDR3 has 14 amino acids. V was trimmed by 0 bases and J by 5 bases, leaving 13 bases between them. The V gene's germline CDR1 is DFQATT and CDR2 SNEGSKA (reference sequence).

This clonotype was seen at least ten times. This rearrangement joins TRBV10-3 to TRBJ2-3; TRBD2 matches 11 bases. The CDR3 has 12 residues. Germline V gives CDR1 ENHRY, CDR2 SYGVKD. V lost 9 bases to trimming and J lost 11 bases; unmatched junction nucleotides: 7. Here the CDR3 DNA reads TGTGCCATAACGAAGGGGACTAGCGGGCAGTATTTT. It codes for CAITKGTSGQYF.

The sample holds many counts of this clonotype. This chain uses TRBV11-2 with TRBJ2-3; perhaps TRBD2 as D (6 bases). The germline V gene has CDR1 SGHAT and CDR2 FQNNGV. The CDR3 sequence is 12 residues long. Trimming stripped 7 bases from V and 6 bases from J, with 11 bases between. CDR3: CASTAGTDTQYF. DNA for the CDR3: TGTGCCAGCACCGCGGGGACCGATACGCAGTATTTT.

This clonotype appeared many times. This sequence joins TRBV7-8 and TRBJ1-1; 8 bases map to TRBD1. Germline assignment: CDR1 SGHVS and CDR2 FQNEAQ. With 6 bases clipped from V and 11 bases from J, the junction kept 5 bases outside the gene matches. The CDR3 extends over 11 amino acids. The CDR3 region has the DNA TGTGCCAGCAGGACAGGGGATACGGCTTTCTTT. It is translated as CASRTGDTAFF.

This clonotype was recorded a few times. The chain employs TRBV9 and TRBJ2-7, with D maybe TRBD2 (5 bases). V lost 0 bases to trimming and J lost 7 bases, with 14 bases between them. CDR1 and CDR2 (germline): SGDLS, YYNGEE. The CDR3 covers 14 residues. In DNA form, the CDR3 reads TGTGCCAGCAGCGTAGAGTCGGGGATGGGGGAGCAGTACTTC. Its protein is CASSVESGMGEQYF.